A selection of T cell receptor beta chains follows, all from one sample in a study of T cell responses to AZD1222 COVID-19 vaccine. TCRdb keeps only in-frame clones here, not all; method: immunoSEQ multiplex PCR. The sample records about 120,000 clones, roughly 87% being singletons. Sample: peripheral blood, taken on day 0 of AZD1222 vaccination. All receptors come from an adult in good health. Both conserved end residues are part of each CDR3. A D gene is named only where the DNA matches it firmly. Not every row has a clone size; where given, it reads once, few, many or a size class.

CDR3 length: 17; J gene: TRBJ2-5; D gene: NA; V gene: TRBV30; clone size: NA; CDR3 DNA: TGTGCCTGGAGTGTGTTTTTCGGGGCCAGGGGTAGCGAGACCCAGTACTTC; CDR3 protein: CAWSVFFGARGSETQYF
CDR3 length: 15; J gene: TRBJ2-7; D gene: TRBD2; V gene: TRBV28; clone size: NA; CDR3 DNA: TGTGCCGGCGGGGGGACTAGCGGGAGCAGTTACGAGCAGTACTTC; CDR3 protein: CAGGGTSGSSYEQYF
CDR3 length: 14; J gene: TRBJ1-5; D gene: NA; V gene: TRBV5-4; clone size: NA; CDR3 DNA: TGTGCCAGCAGGGCAGGGTTGACGGGGCAGCCCCAGCATTTT; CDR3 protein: CASRAGLTGQPQHF
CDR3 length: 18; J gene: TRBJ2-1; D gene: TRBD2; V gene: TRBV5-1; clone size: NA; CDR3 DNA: TGCGCCAGCAGTTTGACTAGCGGGGGGGTAAGCTCCTACAATGAGCAGTTCTTC; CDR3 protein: CASSLTSGGVSSYNEQFF
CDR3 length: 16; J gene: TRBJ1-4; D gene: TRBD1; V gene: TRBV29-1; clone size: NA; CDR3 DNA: TGCAGCGTTGAAGCCGGGGGTCGGACAGGGAATGAAAAACTGTTTTTT; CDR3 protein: CSVEAGGRTGNEKLFF
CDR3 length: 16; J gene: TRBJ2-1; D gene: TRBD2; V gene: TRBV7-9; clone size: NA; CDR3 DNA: TGTGCCAGCAGCTTAGCGAGTCTAGCGGGAGGGAATGAGCAGTTCTTC; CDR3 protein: CASSLASLAGGNEQFF
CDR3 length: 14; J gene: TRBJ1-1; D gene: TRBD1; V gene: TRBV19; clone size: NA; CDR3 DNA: TGTGCCAGTAAGCCAGAGGGGGCGAACACTGAAGCTTTCTTT; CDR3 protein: CASKPEGANTEAFF
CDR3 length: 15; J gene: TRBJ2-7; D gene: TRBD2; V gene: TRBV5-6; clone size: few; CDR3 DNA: TGTGCCAGCAGCGCCACTAGCGGGAGTAGCTACGAGCAGTACTTC; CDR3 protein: CASSATSGSSYEQYF
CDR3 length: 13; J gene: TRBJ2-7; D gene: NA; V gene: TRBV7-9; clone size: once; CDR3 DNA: TGTGCCAGCAGCTTAGAACGAGGGCTCGAGCAGTACTTC; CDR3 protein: CASSLERGLEQYF
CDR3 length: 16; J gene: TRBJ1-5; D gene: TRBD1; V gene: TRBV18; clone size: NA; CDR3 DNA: TGTGCCAGCTCACCAATCGGGACAGGGGTCGGCCAGCCCCAGCATTTT; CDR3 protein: CASSPIGTGVGQPQHF
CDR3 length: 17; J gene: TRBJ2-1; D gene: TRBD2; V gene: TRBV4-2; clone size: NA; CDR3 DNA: TGTGCCAGCAGCCAAGAGTCGGGCGGGAGCTCCTACAATGAGCAGTTCTTC; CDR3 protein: CASSQESGGSSYNEQFF
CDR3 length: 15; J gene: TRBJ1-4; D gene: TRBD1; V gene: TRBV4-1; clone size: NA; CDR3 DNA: TGCGCCAGCAGTCCTACCGGGACAGTTAATGAAAAACTGTTTTTT; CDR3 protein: CASSPTGTVNEKLFF
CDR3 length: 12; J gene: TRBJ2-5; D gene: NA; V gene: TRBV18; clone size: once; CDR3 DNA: TGTGCCAGCTCAGAGGGAGGCGAGACCCAGTACTTC; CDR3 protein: CASSEGGETQYF
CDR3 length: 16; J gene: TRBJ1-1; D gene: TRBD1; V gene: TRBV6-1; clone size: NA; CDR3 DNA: TGTGCCAGCAGTGCTCCGGGACAGACCTTTAAACCTGAAGCTTTCTTT; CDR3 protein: CASSAPGQTFKPEAFF
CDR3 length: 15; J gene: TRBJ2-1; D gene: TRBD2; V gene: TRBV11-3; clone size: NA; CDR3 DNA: TGTGCCAGCAGTTCTAGCGGTGGCTCCTACAATGAGCAGTTCTTC; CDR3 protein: CASSSSGGSYNEQFF
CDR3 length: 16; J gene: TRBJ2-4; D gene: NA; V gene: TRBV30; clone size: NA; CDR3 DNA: TGTGCCTGGAGTGTACTTTCGGGGATGGCCAAAAACATTCAGTACTTC; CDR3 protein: CAWSVLSGMAKNIQYF
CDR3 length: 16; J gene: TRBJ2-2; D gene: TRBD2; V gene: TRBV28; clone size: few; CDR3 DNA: TGTGCCAGCAGGCCCGGACTAGCGGGAGTAGTCGGGGAGCTGTTTTTT; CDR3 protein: CASRPGLAGVVGELFF
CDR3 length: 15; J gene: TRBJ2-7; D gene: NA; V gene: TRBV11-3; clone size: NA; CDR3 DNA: TGTGCCAGCAGCTTAGACCCGAGGGGGACCTACGAGCAGTACTTC; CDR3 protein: CASSLDPRGTYEQYF
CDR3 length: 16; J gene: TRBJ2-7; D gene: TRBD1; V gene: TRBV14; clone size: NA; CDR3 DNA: TGTGCCAGCAGCCAACATACGACAGGGCGAGGCTACGAGCAGTACTTC; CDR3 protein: CASSQHTTGRGYEQYF
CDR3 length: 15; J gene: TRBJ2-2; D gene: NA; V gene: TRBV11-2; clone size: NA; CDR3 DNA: TGTGCCAGCAGCAGGATCAGGGTTGTGGTCGGGGAGCTGTTTTTT; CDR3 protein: CASSRIRVVVGELFF
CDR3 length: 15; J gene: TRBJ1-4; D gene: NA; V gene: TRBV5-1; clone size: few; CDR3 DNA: TGCGCCAGCAGCTTGTCTCAGGCCGGTAATGAAAAACTGTTTTTT; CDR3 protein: CASSLSQAGNEKLFF
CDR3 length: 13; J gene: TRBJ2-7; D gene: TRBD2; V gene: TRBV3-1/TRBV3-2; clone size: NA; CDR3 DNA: TGTGCCAGCAGCCCCCGGGGGGGTGGCGAGCAGTACTTC; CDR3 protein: CASSPRGGGEQYF
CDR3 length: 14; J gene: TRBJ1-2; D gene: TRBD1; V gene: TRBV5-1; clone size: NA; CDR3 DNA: TGCGCCAGCAGCGGCGGACAGGGAGCGTTCGGCTACACCTTC; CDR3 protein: CASSGGQGAFGYTF
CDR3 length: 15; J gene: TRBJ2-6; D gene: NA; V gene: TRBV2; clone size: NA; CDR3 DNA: TGTGCCAGCTCAGGGCAGGGACCCGGGGCCAACGTCCTGACTTTC; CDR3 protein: CASSGQGPGANVLTF
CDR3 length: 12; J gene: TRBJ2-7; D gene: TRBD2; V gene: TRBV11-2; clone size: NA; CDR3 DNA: TGTGCCAGCGGACTAGGACTCTACGAGCAGTACTTC; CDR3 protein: CASGLGLYEQYF
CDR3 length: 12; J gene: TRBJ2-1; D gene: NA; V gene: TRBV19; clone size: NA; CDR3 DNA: TGTGCCAGTAGGCAGGGTATGGATGAGCAGTTCTTC; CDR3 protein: CASRQGMDEQFF
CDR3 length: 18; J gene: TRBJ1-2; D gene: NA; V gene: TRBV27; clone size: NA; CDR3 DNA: TGTGCCAGCAGACCCAGGACTGCGGGCAGAGGAGGCCTTCTTGGCTACACCTTC; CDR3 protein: CASRPRTAGRGGLLGYTF
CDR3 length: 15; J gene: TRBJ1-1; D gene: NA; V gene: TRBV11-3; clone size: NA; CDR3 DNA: TGTGCCAGCAGCTTATCAGGGTCTACGAACACTGAAGCTTTCTTT; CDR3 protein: CASSLSGSTNTEAFF
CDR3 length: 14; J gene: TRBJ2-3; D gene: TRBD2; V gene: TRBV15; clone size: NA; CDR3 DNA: TGTGCCACCAGCGGGCGGGGGAGCACAGATACGCAGTATTTT; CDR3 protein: CATSGRGSTDTQYF
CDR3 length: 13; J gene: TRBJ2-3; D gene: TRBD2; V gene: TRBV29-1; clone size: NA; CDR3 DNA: TGCAGTTTTGGGGGAGGGGTCACAGATACGCAGTATTTT; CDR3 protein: CSFGGGVTDTQYF
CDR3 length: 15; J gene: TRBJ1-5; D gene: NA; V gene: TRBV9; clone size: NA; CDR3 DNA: TGTGCCAGCAGCCCCACGGGGGGCAGCAATCAGCCCCAGCATTTT; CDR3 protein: CASSPTGGSNQPQHF
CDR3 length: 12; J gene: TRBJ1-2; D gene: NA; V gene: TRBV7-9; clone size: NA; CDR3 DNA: TGTGCCAGCAGCTTAGCGCGATACGGCTACACCTTC; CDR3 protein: CASSLARYGYTF
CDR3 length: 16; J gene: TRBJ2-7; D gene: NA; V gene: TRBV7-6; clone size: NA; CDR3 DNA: TGTGCCAGCAGCTTATCCAGGGGACTAAGGGGATACGAGCAGTACTTC; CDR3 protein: CASSLSRGLRGYEQYF
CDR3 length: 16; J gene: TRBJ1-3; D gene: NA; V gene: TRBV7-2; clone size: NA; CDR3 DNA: TGTGCCAGCAGCTTAGCAGGGATGTTCTCTGGAAACACCATATATTTT; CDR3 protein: CASSLAGMFSGNTIYF
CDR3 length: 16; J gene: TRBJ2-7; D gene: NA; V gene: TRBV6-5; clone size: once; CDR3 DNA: TGTGCCAGCAGTTACAAGGCGGCAGGTAGCTCCTACGAGCAGTACTTC; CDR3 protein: CASSYKAAGSSYEQYF
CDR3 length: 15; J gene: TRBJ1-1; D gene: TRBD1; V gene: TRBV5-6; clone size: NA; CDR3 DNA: TGTGCCAGCAGCTCGGGCCCAGGGGGCCGGACTGAAGCTTTCTTT; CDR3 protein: CASSSGPGGRTEAFF
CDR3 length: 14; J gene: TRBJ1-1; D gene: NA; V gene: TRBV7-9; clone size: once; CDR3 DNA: TGTGCCAGCAGCTTAGGAGGGGGGTTTACTGAAGCTTTCTTT; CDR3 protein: CASSLGGGFTEAFF
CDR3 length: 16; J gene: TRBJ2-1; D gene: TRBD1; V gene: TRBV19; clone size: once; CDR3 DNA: TGTGCCAGTAGTATAGATATAGGGGGCATATACAATGAGCAGTTCTTC; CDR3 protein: CASSIDIGGIYNEQFF
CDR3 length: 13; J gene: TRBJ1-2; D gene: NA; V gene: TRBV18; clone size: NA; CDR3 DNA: TGTGCCAGCTCGTCGGACCTCCCGCGTGGCTACACCTTC; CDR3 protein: CASSSDLPRGYTF
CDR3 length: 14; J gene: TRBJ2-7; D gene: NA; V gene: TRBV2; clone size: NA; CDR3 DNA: TGTGCCAGCAGCTCGGACAGCAATACCTACGAGCAGTACTTC; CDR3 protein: CASSSDSNTYEQYF
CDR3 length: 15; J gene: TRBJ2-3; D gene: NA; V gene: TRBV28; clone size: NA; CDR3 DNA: TGTGCCAGCAGAACTGGGACGGTCTACACAGATACGCAGTATTTT; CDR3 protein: CASRTGTVYTDTQYF
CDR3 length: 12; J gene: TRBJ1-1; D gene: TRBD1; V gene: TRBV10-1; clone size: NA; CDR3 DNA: TGCGCCAGCAGTGGACGACAGGGTGAAGCTTTCTTT; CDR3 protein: CASSGRQGEAFF
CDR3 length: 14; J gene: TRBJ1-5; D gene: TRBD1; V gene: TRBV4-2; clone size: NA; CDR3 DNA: TGTGCCAGCAGCCTCGGGACAGGGGACCAGCCCCAGCATTTT; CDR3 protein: CASSLGTGDQPQHF
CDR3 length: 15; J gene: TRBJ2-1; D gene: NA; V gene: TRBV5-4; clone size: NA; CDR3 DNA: TGTGCCAGCAGCTTGGGGAGCCTCTCCTACAATGAGCAGTTCTTC; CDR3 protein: CASSLGSLSYNEQFF
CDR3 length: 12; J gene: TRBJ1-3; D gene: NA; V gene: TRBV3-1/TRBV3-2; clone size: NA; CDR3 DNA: TGTGCCAGCAGCCAATTACGCAACACCATATATTTT; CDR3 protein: CASSQLRNTIYF
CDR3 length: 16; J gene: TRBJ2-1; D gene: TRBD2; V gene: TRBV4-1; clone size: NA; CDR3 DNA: TGCGCCAGCAGCCGATTAGCGGGGGACAGCTACAATGAGCAGTTCTTC; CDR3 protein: CASSRLAGDSYNEQFF
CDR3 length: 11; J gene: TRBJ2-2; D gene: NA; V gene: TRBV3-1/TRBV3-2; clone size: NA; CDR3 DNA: TGTGCCAGCAGCCAAGGTTACCAGCTGTTTTTT; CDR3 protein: CASSQGYQLFF
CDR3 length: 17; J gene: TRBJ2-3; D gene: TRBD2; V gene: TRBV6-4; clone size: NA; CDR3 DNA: TGTGCCAGCAGTGAGGATCCTAGCGGGGGGGCCGGGGATACGCAGTATTTT; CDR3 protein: CASSEDPSGGAGDTQYF
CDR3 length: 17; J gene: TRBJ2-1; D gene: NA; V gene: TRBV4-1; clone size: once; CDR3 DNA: TGCGCCAGCAGCCACCCCTCCGGGGCTGGTTTCTACAATGAGCAGTTCTTC; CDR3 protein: CASSHPSGAGFYNEQFF
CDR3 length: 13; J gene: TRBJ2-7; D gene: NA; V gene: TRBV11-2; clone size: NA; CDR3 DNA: TGTGCCAGCAGCCCTGGAAGGGTATACGAGCAGTACTTC; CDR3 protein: CASSPGRVYEQYF
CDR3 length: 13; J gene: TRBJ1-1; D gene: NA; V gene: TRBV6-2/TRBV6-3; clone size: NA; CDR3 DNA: TGTGCCAGCAGTTACTCGATATACACTGAAGCTTTCTTT; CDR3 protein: CASSYSIYTEAFF
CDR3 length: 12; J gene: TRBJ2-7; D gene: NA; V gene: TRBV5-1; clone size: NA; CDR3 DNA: TGCGCCAGCAGCTTGGGTGGGTACGAGCAGTACTTC; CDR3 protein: CASSLGGYEQYF
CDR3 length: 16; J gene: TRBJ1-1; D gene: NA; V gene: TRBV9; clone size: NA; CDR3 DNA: TGTGCCAGCAGCGTAGTGGCGGGAACCCCGACCGTTGAAGCTTTCTTT; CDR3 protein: CASSVVAGTPTVEAFF
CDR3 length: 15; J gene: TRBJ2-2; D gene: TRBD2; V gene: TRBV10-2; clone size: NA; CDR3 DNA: TGCGCCAGCAGTGACGGGAGGGCCTGGACCGGGGAGCTGTTTTTT; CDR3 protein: CASSDGRAWTGELFF
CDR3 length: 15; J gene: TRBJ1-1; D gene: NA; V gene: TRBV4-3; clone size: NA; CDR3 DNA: TGCGCCAGCAGCCAAGACCTAAACTTGAACACTGAAGCTTTCTTT; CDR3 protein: CASSQDLNLNTEAFF
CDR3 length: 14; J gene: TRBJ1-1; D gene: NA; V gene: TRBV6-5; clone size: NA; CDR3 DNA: TGTGCCAGCGGAAGTGGCACCCTGGGAACTGAAGCTTTCTTT; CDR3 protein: CASGSGTLGTEAFF
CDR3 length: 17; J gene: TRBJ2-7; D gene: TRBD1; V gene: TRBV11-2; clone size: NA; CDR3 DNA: TGTGCCAGCAGCTTAGGGACAGGGGGCATGAGCTCCTACGAGCAGTACTTC; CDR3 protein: CASSLGTGGMSSYEQYF